Each of the 2 T cell receptor beta chains below was sequenced from the same sample in a study of T cells expressing NK-cell markers. TCRdb reprocessed the 5' RACE reads and stores each CDR3 protein as one record, lacking DNA. This table holds about 550,000 distinct CDR3 sequences. The sample taken for sequencing was blood T cells: a sorted CD56 or NKG2C T cell subset, CD4+ or CD8+ T cells, or bulk PBMC T cells (not recorded which). The receptors stem from a man aged 18 to 29 in good health.

The chain recombines TRBV27 with TRBJ2-2; without DNA, the TCRdb call of TRBD2 cannot be checked. The CDR3 runs to 17 residues. Germline loops: CDR1 MNHEY, CDR2 SMNVEV (reference sequence). CDR3 loop: CASSLSRASGPTGELFF.

The V call is TRBV6-1, the J call TRBJ2-1. The CDR3 extends over 16 amino acids. Germline-derived CDR1 and CDR2 are MNHNS and SASEGT. The chain's CDR3 is CASSEFRRGSYNEQFF.